This T cell receptor (beta chain) was sequenced during a study of T cells in Graves' hyperthyroidism and ophthalmopathy. This clonotype has a count of ten or more. Its antigen is not known. Broader study findings: Ophthalmopathy prediction by the model preceded onset by a median approximately 6.9 months. Blood also held most thyroid clonotypes expanded beyond 0.001.

Trimming cost V 2 bases and J 4 bases, with 10 bases left between them. Germline CDR1 is SEHNR and CDR2 is FQNEAQ (reference sequence). The CDR3 is made up of 14 amino acids. TCR beta CDR3 regions were amplified from RNA transcripts. Initially, a first-round RT-PCR of the TCR CDR3 employed the HTBI primer set. Each CDR3 protein is one row after TCRdb ran MiXCR on the multiplex PCR reads. The sample holds 500,000 or so distinct CDR3 sequences, roughly 16% seen once. For the diagnoses, clinical symptoms, serum thyroxine and TRAb, thyroid ultrasound and orbital computed tomography were used. Source material: blood. The sequence derives from a woman between 25 and 40 years old with Graves' ophthalmopathy. The J gene is TRBJ2-3, the V gene TRBV7-9; possibly TRBD2 for D (6 bases). CDR3 amino acids: CASSLITGADTQYF. The CDR3 DNA is TGTGCCAGCAGCTTAATTACGGGAGCAGATACGCAGTATTTT. Complete variable domain (other parts from reference TRBV7-9 and TRBJ2-3): DTGVSQNPRHKITKRGQNVTFRCDPISEHNRLYWYRQTLGQGPEFLTYFQNEAQLEKSRLLSDRFSAERPKGSFSTLEIQRTEQGDSAMYLCASSLITGADTQYFGPGTRLTVL.